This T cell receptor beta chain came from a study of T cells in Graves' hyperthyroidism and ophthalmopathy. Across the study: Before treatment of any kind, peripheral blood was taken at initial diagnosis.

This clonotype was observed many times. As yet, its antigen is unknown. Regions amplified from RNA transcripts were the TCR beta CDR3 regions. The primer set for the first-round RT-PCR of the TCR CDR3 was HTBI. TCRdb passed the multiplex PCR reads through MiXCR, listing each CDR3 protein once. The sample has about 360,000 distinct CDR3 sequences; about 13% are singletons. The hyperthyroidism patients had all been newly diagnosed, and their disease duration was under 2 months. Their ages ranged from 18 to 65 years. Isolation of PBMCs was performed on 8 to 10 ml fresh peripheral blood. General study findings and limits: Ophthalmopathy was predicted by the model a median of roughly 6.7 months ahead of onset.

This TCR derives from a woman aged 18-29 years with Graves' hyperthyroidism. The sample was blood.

The CDR3 DNA sequence: TGCGCCAGCAGCCGTAGGACAGGGGAGATTAGCACTGAAGCTTTCTTT. This translates into CASSRRTGEISTEAFF. This chain links TRBV5-1 with TRBJ1-1; TRBD1 matches 9 bases. The CDR3 covers 16 residues. The germline V gene encodes CDR1 SGHRS and CDR2 YFSETQ. Trimming removed 4 bases from V and 4 bases from J; junction bases left unmatched: 11.